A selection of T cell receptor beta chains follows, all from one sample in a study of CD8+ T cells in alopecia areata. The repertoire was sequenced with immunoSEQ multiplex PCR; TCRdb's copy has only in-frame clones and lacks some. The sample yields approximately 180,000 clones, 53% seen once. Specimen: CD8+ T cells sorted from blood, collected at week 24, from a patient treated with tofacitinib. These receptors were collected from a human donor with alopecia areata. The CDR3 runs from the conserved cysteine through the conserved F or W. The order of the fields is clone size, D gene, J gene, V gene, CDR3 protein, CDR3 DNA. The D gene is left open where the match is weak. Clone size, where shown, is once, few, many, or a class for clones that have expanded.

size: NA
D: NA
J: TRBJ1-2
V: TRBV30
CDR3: CAWSVGQETFGYTF
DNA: TGTGCCTGGAGTGTGGGGCAGGAGACTTTTGGCTACACCTTC

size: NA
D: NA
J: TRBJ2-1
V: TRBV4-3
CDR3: CASSRGTQGYEQFF
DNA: TGCGCCAGCAGCCGGGGGACGCAGGGGTATGAGCAGTTCTTC

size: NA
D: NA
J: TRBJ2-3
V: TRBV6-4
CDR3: CASSERGTDTQYF
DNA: TGTGCCAGCAGTGAGCGGGGCACAGATACGCAGTATTTT

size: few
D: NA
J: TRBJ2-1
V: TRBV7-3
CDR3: CASSLAPAGSYNEQFF
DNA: TGTGCCAGCAGCTTAGCACCAGCGGGCTCCTACAATGAGCAGTTCTTC

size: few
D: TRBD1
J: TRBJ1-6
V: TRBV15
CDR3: CATSTGQAHSPLHF
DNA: TGTGCCACCAGCACCGGACAGGCTCATTCACCCCTCCACTTT

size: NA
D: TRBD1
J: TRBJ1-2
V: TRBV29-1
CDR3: CSVGTGDGYTF
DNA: TGCAGCGTTGGGACAGGGGATGGCTACACCTTC

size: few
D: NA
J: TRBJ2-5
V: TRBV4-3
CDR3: CASSQEYGHQETQYF
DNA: TGCGCCAGCAGCCAAGAATACGGACACCAAGAGACCCAGTACTTC

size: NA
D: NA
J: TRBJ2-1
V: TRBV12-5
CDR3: CASGSPTLEFF
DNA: TGTGCTAGTGGTTCCCCAACACTCGAGTTCTTC

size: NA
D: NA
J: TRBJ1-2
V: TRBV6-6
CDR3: CASNPDTPNYGYTF
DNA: TGTGCCAGCAATCCCGACACCCCTAACTATGGCTACACCTTC

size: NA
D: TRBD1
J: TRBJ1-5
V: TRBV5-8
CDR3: CASSLDQGAVQPQHF
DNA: TGTGCCAGCAGCTTGGACCAGGGGGCGGTCCAGCCCCAGCATTTT

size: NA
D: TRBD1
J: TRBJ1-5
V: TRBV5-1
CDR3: CASRAGTGDVNQPQHF
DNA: TGCGCCAGCCGAGCCGGGACAGGGGATGTCAATCAGCCCCAGCATTTT

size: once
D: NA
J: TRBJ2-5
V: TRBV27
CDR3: CASSESGRSETQYF
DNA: TGTGCCAGCAGTGAGAGCGGGCGCAGTGAGACCCAGTACTTC

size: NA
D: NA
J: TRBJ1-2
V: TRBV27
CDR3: CASRGQDGYGYTF
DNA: TGTGCCAGCCGGGGGCAGGACGGCTATGGCTACACCTTC

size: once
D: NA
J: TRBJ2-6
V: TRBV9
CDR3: CASRQDSISGANVLTF
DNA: TGTGCCAGCCGACAGGATTCCATTTCTGGGGCCAACGTCCTGACTTTC

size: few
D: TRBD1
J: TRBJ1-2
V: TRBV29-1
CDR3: CSDTGTGLSDGYTF
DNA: TGCAGCGACACCGGGACAGGGTTATCGGATGGCTACACCTTC

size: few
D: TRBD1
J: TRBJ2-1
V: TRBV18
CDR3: CASSPRSGGPEQFF
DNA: TGTGCCAGCTCACCCAGATCAGGGGGACCTGAGCAGTTCTTC